What follows is one T cell receptor beta chain and its context. Original handling: Amplification of reference gene primers was used by the study to estimate nucleated cell counts. Profiled with immunoSEQ multiplex PCR; TCRdb holds only in-frame clones, not every one. V and J calls and clone size come straight from that table; D and trimming were deduced from the DNA. The sample holds approximately 240,000 clones, around 84% seen once. These data originate in a study of blood T cell repertoires in COVID-19. Whole-study context: Samples came from the United States, Italy and Spain, spanning acute and convalescent COVID-19. Sources were T cells, B-cell-depleted T cells, or PBMCs; the material itself was cDNA or gDNA.

The clonotype comes from a woman aged 40 to 50 who had recovered from COVID-19. The source material was peripheral blood.

The DNA of the CDR3 is TGTGCCAGCAGCCAACGATTAGGGGGAATCTGGAATTCACCCCTCCACTTT. Its translation is CASSQRLGGIWNSPLHF. The rearrangement links TRBV21-1 to TRBJ1-6; the table assigns TRBD1, which was not confirmed against the DNA. TRBV21-1 is deemed a pseudogene. The CDR3 is 17 amino acids.